This T cell receptor beta chain was found in a study of blood T cell repertoires in COVID-19. Per the germline V gene, CDR1 is SGDLS and CDR2 is YYNGEE. The CDR3 consists of 14 residues. Germline trimming cut 3 bases from V and 8 bases from J; bases unmatched to any gene: 10. Produced via immunoSEQ multiplex PCR; TCRdb's table is partial and in-frame only. The sample holds about 300,000 clones; 70% to 90% are singletons and the top ten take roughly 2%. The sequence came from a man aged 30 to 39 who had recovered from COVID-19. This chain joins TRBV9 and TRBJ1-2; the match to TRBD1 covers 7 bases. Material: PBMCs or T cells enriched from blood (not recorded which). CDR3 loop: CASSANTGAGGYTF. The CDR3 nucleotides read TGTGCCAGCAGCGCCAACACAGGGGCAGGGGGCTACACCTTC.